The sequence of this T cell receptor beta chain was determined in a study of blood T cell repertoires in COVID-19. At the level of the study: The samples span acute and convalescent COVID-19 from the United States, Italy and Spain.

Sequencing used immunoSEQ multiplex PCR; TCRdb keeps in-frame clones, though not all of them. The sample includes about 50,000 clones, 79% of them seen just once. V trimming: 3 bases; J trimming: 9 bases; junction bases outside the gene matches: 11. The germline V gene encodes CDR1 SGHNT and CDR2 YENEEA. The CDR3 spans 16 residues. The V call is TRBV11-3, the J call TRBJ2-1; 10 bases align to TRBD2. This sequence was found in a man in his 70s with acute or convalescent COVID-19. The sequenced sample consisted of peripheral blood. The CDR3 bases are TGTGCCAGCAGCTTGGGGCTAGCGGGGGAGTATGCTGAGCAGTTCTTC. Translation gives CASSLGLAGEYAEQFF. The whole variable domain, filled in from reference TRBV11-3 and TRBJ2-1, reads EAGVVQSPRYKIIEKKQPVAFWCNPISGHNTLYWYLQNLGQGPELLIRYENEEAVDDSQLPKDRFSAERLKGVDSTLKIQPAELGDSAVYLCASSLGLAGEYAEQFFGPGTRLTVL.